A selection of T cell receptor beta chains follows, all from one sample in a study of blood T cell repertoires in COVID-19. TCRdb's table, derived via immunoSEQ multiplex PCR, lists solely in-frame clones and lacks some. The sample contains more than 70,000 clones, about 87% of which appear only once. Sequenced: peripheral blood. All receptors come from a man in his forties or fifties with active COVID-19. CDR3s include the opening cysteine and the closing phenylalanine or tryptophan. D genes are given only for firm matches. Not all rows give a size; the values are once, few, many and, for expanded clones, a class.

D gene: NA
CDR3 length: 13
V gene: TRBV27
clone size: NA
J gene: TRBJ1-2
CDR3 DNA: TGTGCCAGCAGTTTCAGGGGTAACTATGGCTACACCTTC
CDR3 protein: CASSFRGNYGYTF

D gene: NA
CDR3 length: 14
V gene: TRBV19
clone size: NA
J gene: TRBJ1-1
CDR3 DNA: TGTGCCAGTAGCCGTCTCAGGGAGGGCACTGAAGCTTTCTTT
CDR3 protein: CASSRLREGTEAFF

D gene: TRBD1
CDR3 length: 16
V gene: TRBV19
clone size: NA
J gene: TRBJ2-2
CDR3 DNA: TGTGCCAGTAGTATCTTCAGGGGGAGAATCACCGGGGAGCTGTTTTTT
CDR3 protein: CASSIFRGRITGELFF

D gene: NA
CDR3 length: 15
V gene: TRBV29-1
clone size: NA
J gene: TRBJ2-3
CDR3 DNA: TGCAGCACCTTAAGGGGGGGGGCCGGGTCAGATACGCAGTATTTT
CDR3 protein: CSTLRGGAGSDTQYF

D gene: NA
CDR3 length: 14
V gene: TRBV4-1
clone size: NA
J gene: TRBJ1-2
CDR3 DNA: TGCGCCAGCACCTCGGGGGTGGAGAGTGATGGCTACACCTTC
CDR3 protein: CASTSGVESDGYTF

D gene: NA
CDR3 length: 13
V gene: TRBV11-3
clone size: few
J gene: TRBJ2-3
CDR3 DNA: TGTGCCAGCAGCGGGGGGACTCGGGGTACGCAGTATTTT
CDR3 protein: CASSGGTRGTQYF

D gene: TRBD1
CDR3 length: 14
V gene: TRBV6-6
clone size: NA
J gene: TRBJ1-1
CDR3 DNA: TGTGCCAGCAGTCCCGGACAGGGGAACACTGAAGCTTTCTTT
CDR3 protein: CASSPGQGNTEAFF

D gene: TRBD1
CDR3 length: 15
V gene: TRBV4-1
clone size: NA
J gene: TRBJ2-1
CDR3 DNA: TGCGCCAGCAGCCGGGGGACAGGTAATAGGGATGAGCAGTTCTTC
CDR3 protein: CASSRGTGNRDEQFF

D gene: TRBD1
CDR3 length: 15
V gene: TRBV7-2
clone size: NA
J gene: TRBJ2-7
CDR3 DNA: TGTGCCAGCAGCTTGGGGACAGGGGCGATCTACGAGCAGTACTTC
CDR3 protein: CASSLGTGAIYEQYF

D gene: NA
CDR3 length: 13
V gene: TRBV6-5
clone size: NA
J gene: TRBJ1-1
CDR3 DNA: TGTGCCAGCAGATCATCAGTGAACACTGAAGCTTTCTTT
CDR3 protein: CASRSSVNTEAFF

D gene: NA
CDR3 length: 13
V gene: TRBV7-2
clone size: NA
J gene: TRBJ2-7
CDR3 DNA: TGTGCCAGCAGCCAACAGGGTCTCTACGAGCAGTACTTC
CDR3 protein: CASSQQGLYEQYF

D gene: TRBD1
CDR3 length: 15
V gene: TRBV18
clone size: NA
J gene: TRBJ2-7
CDR3 DNA: TGTGCCAGCTCACCATCGGGACAGGGCCCCTACGAGCAGTACTTC
CDR3 protein: CASSPSGQGPYEQYF

D gene: TRBD1
CDR3 length: 14
V gene: TRBV29-1
clone size: NA
J gene: TRBJ2-7
CDR3 DNA: TGCAGCGTCCTAGGACAGGGATCTAGGTACGAGCAGTACTTC
CDR3 protein: CSVLGQGSRYEQYF

D gene: TRBD1
CDR3 length: 14
V gene: TRBV28
clone size: NA
J gene: TRBJ1-3
CDR3 DNA: TGTGCCAGCAGAGCCAGGGGGCTTGGAAACACCATATATTTT
CDR3 protein: CASRARGLGNTIYF

D gene: NA
CDR3 length: 15
V gene: TRBV28
clone size: few
J gene: TRBJ2-1
CDR3 DNA: TGTGCCAGCAGTTTTGGGCAGGGGTCGGACAATGAGCAGTTCTTC
CDR3 protein: CASSFGQGSDNEQFF

D gene: NA
CDR3 length: 11
V gene: TRBV20-1
clone size: NA
J gene: TRBJ1-2
CDR3 DNA: TGCAGTGCTATAACAGGGAAAGGCTACACCTTC
CDR3 protein: CSAITGKGYTF

D gene: NA
CDR3 length: 12
V gene: TRBV30
clone size: NA
J gene: TRBJ1-1
CDR3 DNA: TGTGCCTGGATTGCTCCGGGTTTTCGAGCTTTCTTT
CDR3 protein: CAWIAPGFRAFF

D gene: TRBD2
CDR3 length: 12
V gene: TRBV6-5
clone size: NA
J gene: TRBJ2-5
CDR3 DNA: TGTGCCAGCAGGGCGGGGGAAGAGACCCAGTACTTC
CDR3 protein: CASRAGEETQYF

D gene: TRBD2
CDR3 length: 14
V gene: TRBV9
clone size: NA
J gene: TRBJ2-3
CDR3 DNA: TGTGCCAGCAGCACAAGCGGGAAAGTAGATACGCAGTATTTT
CDR3 protein: CASSTSGKVDTQYF

D gene: TRBD1
CDR3 length: 16
V gene: TRBV19
clone size: NA
J gene: TRBJ1-6
CDR3 DNA: TGTGCCAGTAGTAATAGGGCCGGGACAGGTAATTCACCCCTCCACTTT
CDR3 protein: CASSNRAGTGNSPLHF

D gene: NA
CDR3 length: 15
V gene: TRBV7-3
clone size: NA
J gene: TRBJ1-1
CDR3 DNA: TGTGCCAGCAGCTTAAGCCAGGGTGGGAACACTGAAGCTTTCTTT
CDR3 protein: CASSLSQGGNTEAFF

D gene: TRBD1
CDR3 length: 12
V gene: TRBV12-3/TRBV12-4
clone size: NA
J gene: TRBJ2-7
CDR3 DNA: TGTGCCAGCAGCGACAGGGTGTACGAGCAGTACTTC
CDR3 protein: CASSDRVYEQYF

D gene: TRBD2
CDR3 length: 15
V gene: TRBV5-6
clone size: NA
J gene: TRBJ2-7
CDR3 DNA: TGTGCCAGCAGCTGGGGGGGTACGGCGAATTACGAGCAGTACTTC
CDR3 protein: CASSWGGTANYEQYF

D gene: TRBD1
CDR3 length: 13
V gene: TRBV28
clone size: NA
J gene: TRBJ2-5
CDR3 DNA: TGTGCCAGCAGGAAGACAGGGTCAGAGACCCAGTACTTC
CDR3 protein: CASRKTGSETQYF

D gene: NA
CDR3 length: 13
V gene: TRBV14
clone size: NA
J gene: TRBJ2-7
CDR3 DNA: TGTGCCAGCAGCTTTTCCGGTTTTAGCGAGCAGTACTTC
CDR3 protein: CASSFSGFSEQYF

D gene: NA
CDR3 length: 13
V gene: TRBV3-1/TRBV3-2
clone size: once
J gene: TRBJ1-5
CDR3 DNA: TGTGCCAGCAGCCAAGGGCAGAGGCAGCCCCAGCATTTT
CDR3 protein: CASSQGQRQPQHF

D gene: NA
CDR3 length: 12
V gene: TRBV5-1
clone size: NA
J gene: TRBJ2-3
CDR3 DNA: TGCGCCAGCAGCTTGGCCAGAGATACGCAGTATTTT
CDR3 protein: CASSLARDTQYF

D gene: NA
CDR3 length: 16
V gene: TRBV5-8
clone size: NA
J gene: TRBJ2-2
CDR3 DNA: TGTGCCAGCAGCTTGGGGAGGACTTCGAACACCGGGGAGCTGTTTTTT
CDR3 protein: CASSLGRTSNTGELFF

D gene: TRBD1
CDR3 length: 14
V gene: TRBV19
clone size: NA
J gene: TRBJ1-1
CDR3 DNA: TGTGCCAGTAGTGCCAGGACAGGGGGCACTGAAGCTTTCTTT
CDR3 protein: CASSARTGGTEAFF

D gene: NA
CDR3 length: 14
V gene: TRBV7-2
clone size: NA
J gene: TRBJ2-7
CDR3 DNA: TGTGCCAGCAGCTTACTTATCGACCCGGGCGAGCAGTACTTC
CDR3 protein: CASSLLIDPGEQYF

D gene: NA
CDR3 length: 13
V gene: TRBV3-1/TRBV3-2
clone size: once
J gene: TRBJ2-2
CDR3 DNA: TGTGCCAGCAGGTACCTAGGCACCGGGGAGCTGTTTTTT
CDR3 protein: CASRYLGTGELFF

D gene: NA
CDR3 length: 14
V gene: TRBV5-1
clone size: NA
J gene: TRBJ2-3
CDR3 DNA: TGCGCCAGCAGCTTGGGAGGAACCACAGATACGCAGTATTTT
CDR3 protein: CASSLGGTTDTQYF

D gene: TRBD2
CDR3 length: 15
V gene: TRBV5-1
clone size: NA
J gene: TRBJ2-1
CDR3 DNA: TGCGCCAGCAGGCTCGCGAGCCGGGAGGGCGGTGAGCAGTTCTTC
CDR3 protein: CASRLASREGGEQFF

D gene: NA
CDR3 length: 16
V gene: TRBV3-1/TRBV3-2
clone size: NA
J gene: TRBJ1-6
CDR3 DNA: TGTGCCAGCAGCCGGGACACCGAGCTTCATAATTCACCCCTCCACTTT
CDR3 protein: CASSRDTELHNSPLHF

D gene: TRBD1
CDR3 length: 15
V gene: TRBV19
clone size: NA
J gene: TRBJ2-7
CDR3 DNA: TGTGCCAGTAGTATAGTGACAGGGAGCACCTACGAGCAGTACTTC
CDR3 protein: CASSIVTGSTYEQYF

D gene: NA
CDR3 length: 14
V gene: TRBV9
clone size: NA
J gene: TRBJ2-7
CDR3 DNA: TGTGCCAGCAGCGTAGGCCCCGAGGGCTACGAGCAGTACTTC
CDR3 protein: CASSVGPEGYEQYF

D gene: TRBD1
CDR3 length: 14
V gene: TRBV15
clone size: NA
J gene: TRBJ1-2
CDR3 DNA: TGTGCCACCAGCAGAGAAGGGGGCGCTTATGGCTACACCTTC
CDR3 protein: CATSREGGAYGYTF

D gene: TRBD1
CDR3 length: 18
V gene: TRBV29-1
clone size: once
J gene: TRBJ2-1
CDR3 DNA: TGCAGCGTTGAAGATCGCGAAACGGGACAGAGCTCCTACAATGAGCAGTTCTTC
CDR3 protein: CSVEDRETGQSSYNEQFF

D gene: TRBD1
CDR3 length: 17
V gene: TRBV27
clone size: NA
J gene: TRBJ2-1
CDR3 DNA: TGTGCCAGCAGTTTATTTCAAATGGACAGGGGATACAATGAGCAGTTCTTC
CDR3 protein: CASSLFQMDRGYNEQFF

D gene: NA
CDR3 length: 10
V gene: TRBV6-6
clone size: NA
J gene: TRBJ2-7
CDR3 DNA: TGTGCGGGGCGGGGCTACGAGCAGTACTTC
CDR3 protein: CAGRGYEQYF

D gene: NA
CDR3 length: 16
V gene: TRBV28
clone size: NA
J gene: TRBJ2-6
CDR3 DNA: TGTGCCAGCAGTCCTGGGGGGACCTCTGGGGCCAACGTCCTGACTTTC
CDR3 protein: CASSPGGTSGANVLTF

D gene: TRBD2
CDR3 length: 16
V gene: TRBV7-9
clone size: NA
J gene: TRBJ2-1
CDR3 DNA: TGTGCCAGCAGCTCGTGGGGGGACGGGAGGGCCAATGAGCAGTTCTTC
CDR3 protein: CASSSWGDGRANEQFF

D gene: TRBD1
CDR3 length: 17
V gene: TRBV30
clone size: NA
J gene: TRBJ1-5
CDR3 DNA: TGTGCCTGGACACCTTCCAGGGGGGATTATAGCAATCAGCCCCAGCATTTT
CDR3 protein: CAWTPSRGDYSNQPQHF